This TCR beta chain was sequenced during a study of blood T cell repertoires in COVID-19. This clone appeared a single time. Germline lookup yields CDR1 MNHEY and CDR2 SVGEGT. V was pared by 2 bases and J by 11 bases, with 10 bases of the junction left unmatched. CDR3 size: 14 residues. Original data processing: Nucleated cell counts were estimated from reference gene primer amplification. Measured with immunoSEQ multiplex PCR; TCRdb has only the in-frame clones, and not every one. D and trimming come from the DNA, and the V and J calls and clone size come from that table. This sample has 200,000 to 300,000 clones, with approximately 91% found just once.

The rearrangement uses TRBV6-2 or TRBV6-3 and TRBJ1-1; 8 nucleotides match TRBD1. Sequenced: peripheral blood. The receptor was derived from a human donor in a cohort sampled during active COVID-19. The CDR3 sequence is CASSYPRRTGPAFF. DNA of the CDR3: TGTGCCAGCAGTTACCCCCGAAGGACAGGGCCCGCTTTCTTT.